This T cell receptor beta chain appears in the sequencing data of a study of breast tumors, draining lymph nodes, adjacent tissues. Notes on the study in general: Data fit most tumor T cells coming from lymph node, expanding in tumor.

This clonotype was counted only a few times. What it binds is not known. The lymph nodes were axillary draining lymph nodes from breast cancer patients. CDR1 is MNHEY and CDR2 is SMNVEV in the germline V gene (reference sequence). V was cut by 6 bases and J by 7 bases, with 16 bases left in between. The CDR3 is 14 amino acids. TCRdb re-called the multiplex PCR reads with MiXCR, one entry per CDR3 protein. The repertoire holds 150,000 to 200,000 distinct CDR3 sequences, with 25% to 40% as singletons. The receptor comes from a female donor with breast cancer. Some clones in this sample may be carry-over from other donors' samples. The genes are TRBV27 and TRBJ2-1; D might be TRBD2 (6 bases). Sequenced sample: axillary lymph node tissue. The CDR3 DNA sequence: TGTGCCAGCAGGAACCCGGGTGGAGGGAATGAGCAGTTCTTC. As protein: CASRNPGGGNEQFF.